This entry lists 5 T cell receptor beta chains sequenced from one sample in a study of vaccination and CD4 T cells after COVID-19 (dated by TCRdb to between 2021 and 2022). Read against the paper, the sample's time point label means: late sampling 161 to 241 days after vaccination in a few convalescent patients. Library preparation used PCR. These reads were obtained on an Illumina iSeq 100. TCRdb ran its own pipeline on the public reads, namely fastp trimming at Q25 and MiXCR clone calling, and kept in-frame beta chains. Each CDR3 protein appears once, grouped with its most common genes and DNA. The sample profile shows about 30,000 distinct CDR3 sequences; 49% of them were found once. The ten largest clones represent about 6% of the sample. The sequencing here drew on CD4+ T cells from blood, taken about 7 months after SARS-CoV-2 vaccination. Receptor source: a human donor who had recovered from COVID-19.

The chain is built from TRBV7-2 and TRBJ1-2; 7 nucleotides line up with TRBD1. CDR1 and CDR2 from the germline V gene are SGHTA and FQGNSA. The length of the CDR3 is 12 residues. Germline trimming cut 1 base from V and 9 bases from J; bases unmatched to any gene: 2. The CDR3 nucleotides read TGTGCCAGCAGCTTAGGGACAGGAAGCTACACCTTC. Protein sequence: CASSLGTGSYTF.

The chain is built from TRBV18 and TRBJ1-1; 10 positions match TRBD1. CDR1 KGHSH and CDR2 LQKENI come from the germline V gene. This CDR3 is 13 amino acids long. The trim removed 6 bases at V and 3 bases at J, leaving 1 base unmatched. CDR3 DNA: TGTGCCAGCTCCGGGACAGGGGACACTGAAGCTTTCTTT. As protein: CASSGTGDTEAFF.

This clonotype was seen only a few times. The chain has TRBV7-9 and TRBJ1-5; D is undetermined. Germline loops: CDR1 SEHNR, CDR2 FQNEAQ (reference sequence). The CDR3 has 12 amino acids. The V and J ends lost 1 base and 9 bases respectively, with 7 bases between them. The CDR3 loop reads CASSLGEGPQHF. The CDR3 nucleotides are TGTGCCAGCAGCTTAGGCGAGGGGCCCCAGCATTTT.

The chain links TRBV6-2 or TRBV6-3 to TRBJ1-1, with a possible D match to TRBD1 (6 bases). The germline V gene has CDR1 MNHEY and CDR2 SVGEGT. The V end lost 6 bases, the J end lost 1 base, and 18 bases lay between the germline ends. The length of the CDR3 is 16 residues. Here the CDR3 reads CASRDYLTGRNTEAFF. The CDR3 DNA reads TGTGCCAGCAGGGACTACCTTACAGGGAGGAACACTGAAGCTTTCTTT.

The CDR3 reads CATSDNTGHRTGELFF. CDR3 bases: TGTGCCACCAGTGACAACACAGGGCATCGCACCGGGGAGCTGTTTTTT. The V and J genes are TRBV24-1 and TRBJ2-2; D perhaps matches TRBD1 (6 bases). Germline V CDR1 and CDR2: KGHDR, SFDVKD. The CDR3 spans 16 residues. Trimming took off 4 bases at V and 4 bases at J, with 15 bases between the two ends.